The clone carrying this TCR beta chain has a count of ten or more. Its cognate antigen is unknown. This sample was taken from a study of T cells in Graves' hyperthyroidism and ophthalmopathy. Study-level points and caveats: Before onset, by a median of approximately 6.8 months, the model predicted ophthalmopathy.

TCR beta CDR3 regions were amplified from RNA. With the HTBI primer set, the TCR CDR3 went through a first round of RT-PCR. TCRdb re-called the multiplex PCR reads with MiXCR, one entry per CDR3 protein. The data contain fewer than 450,000 distinct CDR3 sequences, approximately 18% of them singletons. Germline V gene sequence: CDR1 SGHAT, CDR2 FQNNGV. CDR3 size: 20 residues. V shed 5 bases, J shed 0 bases, and the junction held 21 bases outside the gene matches. This sequence was found in a woman between 25 and 40 years old with Graves' hyperthyroidism that later progressed to Graves' ophthalmopathy. The V gene is TRBV11-2, the J gene TRBJ1-2; 7 bases map to TRBD1. Sequencing was performed on blood. CDR3 in amino acids: CASSPGGRWDSNLANYGYTF. The CDR3, as DNA: TGTGCCAGCAGCCCCGGGGGGCGTTGGGACAGCAATCTTGCTAACTATGGCTACACCTTC.